This is a list of T cell receptor beta chains from one sample in a study of CXCR3-negative and CXCR3-positive naive CD8 T cells. TCRdb re-called the 5' RACE reads and shows each CDR3 protein once, DNA omitted. This sample's table has 100,000 to 150,000 distinct CDR3 sequences. The sequenced sample was naive CXCR3- CD8+ T cells from blood. These receptors all stem from a human donor in good health. Some clones in this sample may be carry-over from other donors' samples. CDR3s include the opening cysteine and the closing phenylalanine or tryptophan. Each record gives: J gene, V gene, CDR3 protein.

TRBJ2-1 TRBV6-6 CASSYRGGAYNEQFF
TRBJ2-7 TRBV25-1 CASSEWSGSYEQYF
TRBJ2-5 TRBV7-3 CASSPMASGKETQYF
TRBJ1-1 TRBV19 CAIATGNTEAFF
TRBJ2-5 TRBV3-1 CASSQGQGKETQYF
TRBJ1-1 TRBV6-2/TRBV6-3 CASSFPSSFVTGMNTEAFF
TRBJ1-2 TRBV14 CASSQVRNYGYTF
TRBJ2-1 TRBV7-6 CASSLDIGLLDSQFF
TRBJ2-5 TRBV7-6 CASSFGLAGAGEALYF
TRBJ2-1 TRBV12-3/TRBV12-4 CASSLSTGSSSNEQFF